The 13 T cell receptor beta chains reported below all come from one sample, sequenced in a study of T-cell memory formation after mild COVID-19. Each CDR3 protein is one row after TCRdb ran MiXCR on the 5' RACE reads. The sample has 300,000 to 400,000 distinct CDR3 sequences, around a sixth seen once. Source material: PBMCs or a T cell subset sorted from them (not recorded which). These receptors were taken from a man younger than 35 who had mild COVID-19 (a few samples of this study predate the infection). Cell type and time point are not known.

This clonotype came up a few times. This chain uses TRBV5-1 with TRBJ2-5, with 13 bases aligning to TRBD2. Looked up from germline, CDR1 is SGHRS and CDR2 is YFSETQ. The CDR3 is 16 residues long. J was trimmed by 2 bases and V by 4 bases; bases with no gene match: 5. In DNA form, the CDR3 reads TGCGCCAGCAGCATACCGGGACTAGCGGGGCAAGAGACCCAGTACTTC. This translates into CASSIPGLAGQETQYF.

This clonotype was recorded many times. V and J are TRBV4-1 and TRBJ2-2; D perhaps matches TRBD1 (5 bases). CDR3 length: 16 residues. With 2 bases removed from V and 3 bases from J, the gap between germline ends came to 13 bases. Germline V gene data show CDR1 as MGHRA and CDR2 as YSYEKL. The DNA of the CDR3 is TGCGCCAGCAGCCAAACCCCTGGGGCGTACACCGGGGAGCTGTTTTTT. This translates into CASSQTPGAYTGELFF.

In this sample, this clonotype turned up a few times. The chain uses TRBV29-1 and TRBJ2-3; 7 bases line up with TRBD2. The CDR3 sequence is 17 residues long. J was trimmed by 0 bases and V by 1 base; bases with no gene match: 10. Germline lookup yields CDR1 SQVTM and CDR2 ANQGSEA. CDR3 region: CSVEGALTSKSTDTQYF. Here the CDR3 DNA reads TGCAGCGTTGAAGGGGCCCTGACTAGCAAGAGCACAGATACGCAGTATTTT.

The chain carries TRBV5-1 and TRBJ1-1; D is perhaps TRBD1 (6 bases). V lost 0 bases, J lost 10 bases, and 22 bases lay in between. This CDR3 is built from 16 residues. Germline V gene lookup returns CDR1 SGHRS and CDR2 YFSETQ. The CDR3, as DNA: TGCGCCAGCAGCTTGGAGGGAGGGACAAGGGCAGATGGAGCTTTCTTT. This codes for CASSLEGGTRADGAFF.

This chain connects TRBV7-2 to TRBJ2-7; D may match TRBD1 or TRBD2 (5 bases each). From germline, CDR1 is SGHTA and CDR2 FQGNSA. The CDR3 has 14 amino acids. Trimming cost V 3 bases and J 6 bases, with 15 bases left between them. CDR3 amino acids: CASSLGTVRLEQYF. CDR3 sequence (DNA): TGTGCCAGCAGCTTGGGGACGGTGCGCCTCGAGCAGTACTTC.

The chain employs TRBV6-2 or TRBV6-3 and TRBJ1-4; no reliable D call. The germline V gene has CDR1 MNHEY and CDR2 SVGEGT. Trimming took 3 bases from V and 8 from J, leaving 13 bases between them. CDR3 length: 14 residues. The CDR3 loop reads CASSYQRPGEKLFF. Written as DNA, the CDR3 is TGTGCCAGCAGTTATCAGAGACCGGGAGAAAAACTGTTTTTT.

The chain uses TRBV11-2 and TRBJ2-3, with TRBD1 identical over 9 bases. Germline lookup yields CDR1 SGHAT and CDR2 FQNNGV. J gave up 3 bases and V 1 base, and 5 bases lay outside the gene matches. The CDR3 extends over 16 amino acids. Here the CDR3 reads CASSLGRDRVTDTQYF. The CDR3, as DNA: TGTGCCAGCAGCTTAGGCCGGGACAGGGTAACAGATACGCAGTATTTT. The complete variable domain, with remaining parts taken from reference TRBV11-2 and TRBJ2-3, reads EAGVAQSPRYKIIEKRQSVAFWCNPISGHATLYWYQQILGQGPKLLIQFQNNGVVDDSQLPKDRFSAERLKGVDSTLKIQPAKLEDSAVYLCASSLGRDRVTDTQYFGPGTRLTVL.

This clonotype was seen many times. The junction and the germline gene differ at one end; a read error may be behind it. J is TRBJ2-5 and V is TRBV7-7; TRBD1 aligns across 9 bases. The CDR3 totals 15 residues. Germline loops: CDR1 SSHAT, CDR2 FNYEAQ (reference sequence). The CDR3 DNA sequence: TGTGCTAGCAGCTCCGGGACAGGGTGGTACGAGACCCAGTACTTC. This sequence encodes CASSSGTGWYETQYF.

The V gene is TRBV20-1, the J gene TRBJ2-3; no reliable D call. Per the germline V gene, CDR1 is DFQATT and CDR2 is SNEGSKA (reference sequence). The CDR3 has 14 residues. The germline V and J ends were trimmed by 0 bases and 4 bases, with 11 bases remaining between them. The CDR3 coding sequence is TGCAGTGCTAGAGATCGTCGAATTGCAGATACGCAGTATTTT. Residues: CSARDRRIADTQYF.

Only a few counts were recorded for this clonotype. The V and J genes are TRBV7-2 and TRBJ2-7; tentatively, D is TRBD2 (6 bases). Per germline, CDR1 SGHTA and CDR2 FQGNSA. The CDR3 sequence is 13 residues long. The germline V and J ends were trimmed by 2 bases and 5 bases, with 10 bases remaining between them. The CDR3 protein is CASSLQGGDEQYV. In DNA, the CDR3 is TGTGCCAGCAGCTTACAAGGAGGGGACGAGCAGTACGTC.

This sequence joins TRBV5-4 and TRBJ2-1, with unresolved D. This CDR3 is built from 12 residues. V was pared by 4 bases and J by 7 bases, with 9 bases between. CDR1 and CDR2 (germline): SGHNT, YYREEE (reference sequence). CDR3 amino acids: CASSRTENEQFF. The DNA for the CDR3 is TGTGCCAGCAGCAGGACCGAAAATGAGCAGTTCTTC.

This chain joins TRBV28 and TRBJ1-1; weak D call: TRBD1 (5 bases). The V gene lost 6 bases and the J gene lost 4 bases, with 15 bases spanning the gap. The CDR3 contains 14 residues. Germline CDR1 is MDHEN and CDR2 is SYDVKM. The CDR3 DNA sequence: TGTGCCAGCAGCCAGGGTCTCCTGGGCACTGAAGCTTTCTTT. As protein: CASSQGLLGTEAFF.

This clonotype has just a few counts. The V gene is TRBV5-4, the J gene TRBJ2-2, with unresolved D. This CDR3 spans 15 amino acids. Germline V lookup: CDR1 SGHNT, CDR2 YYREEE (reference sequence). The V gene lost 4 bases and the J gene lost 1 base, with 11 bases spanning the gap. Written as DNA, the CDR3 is TGTGCCAGCAGCACGGATCAACTGAACACCGGGGAGCTGTTTTTT. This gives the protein CASSTDQLNTGELFF.